This T cell receptor beta chain stems from a study of cytomegalovirus exposure and HLA in healthy donors. Findings and limits, study-wide: An analysis was carried out at a later point. It showed that HLA-associated TCR beta chains were more clonally expanded than equally common non-associated chains.

Amplification used 60 Vbeta primers and 13 Jbeta primers. Sequenced by immunoSEQ multiplex PCR; TCRdb stores in-frame clones only, minus some. The sample holds under 200,000 clones; approximately 84% are singletons and the top ten take approximately 2.4%. V lost 5 bases, J lost 4 bases, and 14 bases lay in between. The germline V gene has CDR1 MNHEY and CDR2 SVGAGI. CDR3 length: 14 amino acids. This clone was seen a single time. Its antigen is still unknown. All the people who gave samples were healthy bone marrow donors. Donors showed nominal health when sampled, although they likely had unrecorded immune exposures.

Source material: PBMCs. The TCR originated in a woman aged 45-60 years in good health and CMV-seropositive. V usage is TRBV6-5 and J usage is TRBJ1-1, with D perhaps TRBD1 (5 bases). The CDR3 region has the DNA TGTGCCAGCAGTCCGGGGGGAGGGAGCACTGAAGCTTTCTTT. As protein: CASSPGGGSTEAFF.